The clone carrying this TCR beta chain was recorded many times. Every cDNA TCR molecule received its own unique molecular identifier. MiXCR, run by TCRdb on the 5' RACE reads, gives a single entry per CDR3 protein. This sample carries fewer than 25,000 distinct CDR3 sequences, around 9.7% of them seen once, and the ten largest clones take about 20%. V was shortened by 3 bases and J by 4 bases, with 7 bases between the two germline ends. The CDR3 runs 13 residues. Germline V CDR1 and CDR2: MNHEY, SMNVEV (reference sequence). The data are from a study of spatial heterogeneity in lung cancer. About the study: The cohort: approximately 66 early-stage, untreated non-small cell lung cancer patients. Sequencing was performed on follow-up PBMC samples when available, collected at a median of about two years after resection.

Time point specified: blood at routine non-recurrence follow-up after resection. The material sequenced was PBMCs, taken at follow-up. J is TRBJ1-5 and V is TRBV27; D is uncertain. This receptor was obtained from a male donor with early-stage non-small cell lung cancer. The CDR3: CASSLRENQPQHF. The CDR3 bases are TGTGCCAGCAGTTTGAGGGAGAATCAGCCCCAGCATTTT.